The clone carrying this T cell receptor (beta chain) showed up just a few times. The CDR3 loop spans 14 amino acids. Germline-derived CDR1 and CDR2 are LNHDA and SQIVND (reference sequence). The V and J ends lost 5 bases and 0 bases respectively, with 10 bases between them. The record originates from a study of blood T cell repertoires in COVID-19. Across the study: In each case, the material was cDNA or gDNA derived from T cells, B-cell-depleted T cells, or PBMCs.

The table came from immunoSEQ multiplex PCR; TCRdb's copy has only in-frame clones and leaves some out. The sample has 70,000 to 95,000 clones, about 89% seen once; the top ten hold 11% to 15%. The sequence was collected from a man in his 70s with active or convalescent COVID-19. This chain links TRBV19 with TRBJ1-1; D not resolved. Sequences were obtained from peripheral blood. CDR3 sequence (DNA): TGTGCCAGTAGTCGAACTCACTTGAACACTGAAGCTTTCTTT. Its protein is CASSRTHLNTEAFF.